This TCR beta chain came from a study of shared clonotypes between healthy human individuals. This clone occurred a few times. The data were produced by immunoSEQ multiplex PCR, yet TCRdb's version contains in-frame clones alone and is incomplete. The sample has some 450,000 clones; roughly four fifths are singletons. Germline CDR1 SGHRS, CDR2 YFSETQ. The CDR3 is 15 amino acids. V shed 3 bases and J 9 bases; nucleotides not matched to a gene: 12. The sample consisted of PBMCs. This sequence was found in a woman aged 40 to 50 in good health. Some clones in this sample may be carry-over from other donors' samples. The genes are TRBV5-1 and TRBJ2-1; TRBD2 matches 7 bases. The CDR3 loop is CASSSREVGGGEQFF. The CDR3 DNA is TGCGCCAGCAGCTCCCGGGAGGTCGGCGGGGGTGAGCAGTTCTTC.